A single sample is the source of the 22 T cell receptor beta chains below, sequenced in a study of blood T cell repertoires in COVID-19. Using immunoSEQ multiplex PCR, the repertoire was profiled, and TCRdb retains in-frame clones only, with some absent. This table has about 110,000 clones, around 80% appearing once. Sample: peripheral blood. The receptors shown here come from a human donor in a cohort sampled during active or convalescent COVID-19.

This clone has a single count. The chain carries TRBV18 and TRBJ1-1, with 7 positions matching TRBD1. The CDR3 has 16 amino acids. After removal of 3 bases from V and 0 bases from J, the junction contained 7 bases not matched to a gene. Per the germline V gene, CDR1 is KGHSH and CDR2 is LQKENI. CDR3 region: CASSPMTGTMNTEAFF. The CDR3 DNA reads TGTGCCAGCTCACCGATGACAGGGACAATGAACACTGAAGCTTTCTTT. The full variable domain, rest sourced from reference TRBV18 and TRBJ1-1, is NAGVMQNPRHLVRRRGQEARLRCSPMKGHSHVYWYRQLPEEGLKFMVYLQKENIIDESGMPKERFSAEFPKEGPSILRIQQVVRGDSAAYFCASSPMTGTMNTEAFFGQGTRLTVV.

The V call is TRBV15, the J call TRBJ1-5; the D is unclear. The CDR3 sequence is 14 residues long. V lost 0 bases, J lost 5 bases, and 8 bases lay in between. From germline, CDR1 is LNHNV and CDR2 YYDKDF (reference sequence). The CDR3 loop reads CATSRERGHQPQHF. The DNA of the CDR3 is TGTGCCACCAGCAGAGAGCGGGGTCATCAGCCCCAGCATTTT.

This clone occurred once. V gene TRBV5-4 combines with J gene TRBJ2-3; 8 bases align to TRBD2. V lost 4 bases and J lost 4; bases outside the gene matches: 11. Germline-derived CDR1 and CDR2 are SGHNT and YYREEE (reference sequence). The CDR3 runs to 16 residues. CDR3 sequence (DNA): TGTGCCAGCAGCACGGGGGGGCCGGTGTTGTCAGATACGCAGTATTTT. Protein: CASSTGGPVLSDTQYF.

This CDR3 reads CASSLDRWGRYEQYF. The CDR3 DNA follows: TGTGCCAGCAGCTTAGATAGGTGGGGGCGGTACGAGCAGTACTTC. This chain links TRBV7-2 with TRBJ2-7; TRBD1 is a possible D gene (6 bases). Trimming took 1 base from V and 4 from J, leaving 14 bases between them. The CDR3 runs 15 residues. Germline V gene data show CDR1 as SGHTA and CDR2 as FQGNSA.

The rearrangement uses TRBV19 and TRBJ1-2, with D uncertain. The V and J ends lost 0 bases and 2 bases respectively, with 4 bases between them. CDR1 and CDR2 from the germline V gene are LNHDA and SQIVND (reference sequence). The CDR3 is made up of 13 amino acids. CDR3 sequence reads: CASSIERNYGYTF. The CDR3 DNA reads TGTGCCAGTAGTATAGAACGGAACTATGGCTACACCTTC.

This chain links TRBV18 with TRBJ2-7, with 9 bases matching TRBD1. The CDR3 loop spans 15 amino acids. Germline CDR1 and CDR2: KGHSH and LQKENI. V gave up 3 bases and J gave up 5 bases; unmatched junction bases: 8. The CDR3 DNA follows: TGTGCCAGCTCACCCGGGACAGGGTTCGGCCACGAGCAGTACTTC. Protein: CASSPGTGFGHEQYF.

The chain combines TRBV11-2 with TRBJ2-7, with D uncertain. There are 15 residues in the CDR3. CDR1 and CDR2 from the germline V gene are SGHAT and FQNNGV. V lost 2 bases, J lost 2 bases, and 13 bases lay in between. The CDR3 loop is CASSLLQSPPYEQYF. The CDR3 DNA follows: TGTGCCAGCAGCTTATTACAGAGTCCTCCCTACGAGCAGTACTTC. The variable domain in full, with the rest retrieved from reference TRBV11-2 and TRBJ2-7, is EAGVAQSPRYKIIEKRQSVAFWCNPISGHATLYWYQQILGQGPKLLIQFQNNGVVDDSQLPKDRFSAERLKGVDSTLKIQPAKLEDSAVYLCASSLLQSPPYEQYFGPGTRLTVT.

The chain joins TRBV4-1 to TRBJ1-4; possibly TRBD1 for D (5 bases). The V end lost 0 bases, the J end lost 8 bases, and 13 bases lay between the germline ends. Per germline, CDR1 MGHRA and CDR2 YSYEKL. The CDR3 runs to 15 residues. This CDR3 is CASSQDRTRGEKLFF. The DNA of the CDR3 is TGCGCCAGCAGCCAAGATCGGACAAGGGGCGAAAAACTGTTTTTT.

On this clone: The junction and the germline gene differ at one end; a read error may be behind it. The chain recombines TRBV6-5 with TRBJ2-3; 8 positions agree with TRBD2. This CDR3 has 12 residues. Germline lookup yields CDR1 MNHEY and CDR2 SVGAGI. This chain's CDR3 is CASRNPTCGGLF. The CDR3 DNA is TGTGCCAGCAGGAACCCTACTTGCGGGGGGCTCTTT.

This clone was recorded a few times. This chain connects TRBV7-8 to TRBJ2-7; tentatively, D is TRBD2 (6 bases). The CDR3 covers 17 residues. Germline values: CDR1 SGHVS, CDR2 FQNEAQ. Trimming removed 4 bases from V and 6 bases from J, with 25 bases in between. In DNA, the CDR3 is TGTGCCAGCAGCTCCCAAGGGGCGGGGCGGGTGCTATTCGAGCAGTACTTC. Translated, it gives CASSSQGAGRVLFEQYF.

V gene TRBV2 combines with J gene TRBJ1-6; D call uncertain. Germline CDR1 reads SNHLY; CDR2 reads FYNNEI. Trimming removed 5 bases from V and 8 bases from J, with 7 bases in between. This CDR3 has 12 residues. The CDR3, as DNA: TGTGCCAGCAGTTTCCTGTATTCACCCCTCCACTTT. Translation: CASSFLYSPLHF. Combining the CDR3 with reference TRBV2 and TRBJ1-6 gives the whole variable domain EPEVTQTPSHQVTQMGQEVILRCVPISNHLYFYWYRQILGQKVEFLVSFYNNEISEKSEIFDDQFSVERPDGSNFTLKIRSTKLEDSAMYFCASSFLYSPLHFGNGTRLTVT.

The sample holds one count of this clone. This sequence joins TRBV28 and TRBJ2-3; TRBD1 matches 8 bases. V dropped 6 bases and J dropped 4; count of bases not matched to a gene: 9. Germline CDR1 and CDR2: MDHEN and SYDVKM. The CDR3 loop spans 15 amino acids. The DNA for the CDR3 is TGTGCCAGCAGCCCCATCAGGGGGCGGGCAGATACGCAGTATTTT. It specifies CASSPIRGRADTQYF.

The gene calls are TRBV19 and TRBJ1-1, with D hard to call. Trimming removed 5 bases at V and 0 bases at J, with 10 bases between. This CDR3 region has 14 residues. Germline V gene data show CDR1 as LNHDA and CDR2 as SQIVND (reference sequence). CDR3 region: CASSLRELNTEAFF. CDR3 DNA sequence: TGTGCCAGTAGTCTCCGGGAATTGAACACTGAAGCTTTCTTT.

This chain joins TRBV7-8 and TRBJ2-3, with D unresolved. V was trimmed by 3 bases and J by 6 bases, leaving 7 bases between them. The CDR3 is 12 residues long. Germline CDR1 is SGHVS and CDR2 is FQNEAQ. As DNA, the CDR3 is TGTGCCAGCAGCTTGAACATGGATACGCAGTATTTT. Translation gives CASSLNMDTQYF.

V is TRBV28 and J is TRBJ2-7, with TRBD2 matching over 11 bases. The V gene end was trimmed by 2 bases and the J gene end by 9 bases; junction bases not matched to a gene: 12. This CDR3 is 16 amino acids long. Germline CDR1 and CDR2: MDHEN and SYDVKM. CDR3 coding DNA: TGTGCCAGCAGTTTAAAACTAGCGGGAGAGGTAACCGGGCAGTACTTC. Protein sequence: CASSLKLAGEVTGQYF.

This clone has just one count. This rearrangement joins TRBV11-3 to TRBJ2-2, with D possibly matching TRBD1 (6 bases). CDR1 is SGHNT and CDR2 is YENEEA in the germline V gene. V was pared by 0 bases and J by 7 bases, with 15 bases between. The CDR3 runs 16 residues. This CDR3 is CASSLDQGSRVGELFF. The DNA of the CDR3 is TGTGCCAGCAGCTTAGATCAGGGGAGCCGGGTCGGGGAGCTGTTTTTT.

V usage is TRBV27 and J usage is TRBJ2-7, with 14 bases that match TRBD2. CDR3 length: 19 residues. The V segment lost 4 bases and the J segment 3 bases; nucleotides outside the gene matches: 14. CDR1 is MNHEY and CDR2 is SMNVEV in the germline V gene (reference sequence). CDR3 region: CASSSPSGTSGSGLYEQYF. CDR3 DNA: TGTGCCAGCAGTTCCCCGTCCGGGACTAGCGGGAGCGGCCTCTACGAGCAGTACTTC.

This clone was detected only once. This chain links TRBV28 with TRBJ2-7; no definite D call. CDR3 length: 11 amino acids. Germline V gene lookup returns CDR1 MDHEN and CDR2 SYDVKM. Trimming removed 8 bases from V and 3 bases from J, with 8 bases in between. CDR3 nucleotides: TGTGCCAGCGAGGCTAGCTACGAGCAGTACTTC. Translating it yields CASEASYEQYF.

The rearrangement joins TRBV6-6 to TRBJ1-6; tentative D call: TRBD1 (5 bases). Germline V gene data show CDR1 as MNHNY and CDR2 as SVGAGI (reference sequence). V was clipped by 6 bases and J by 7 bases, with 10 bases between them. This CDR3 spans 13 amino acids. As DNA, the CDR3 is TGTGCCAGCAGCTCGGGACTCAATTCACCCCTCCACTTT. Protein: CASSSGLNSPLHF.

The V gene is TRBV4-2, the J gene TRBJ2-3, with TRBD2 identical over 7 bases. In germline, CDR1 is LGHNA, CDR2 YNFKEQ. This CDR3 is built from 16 residues. V was pared by 1 base and J by 4 bases, with 8 bases of the junction left unmatched. CDR3 residues: CASSQVKVREPDTQYF. CDR3 DNA sequence: TGTGCCAGCAGCCAAGTAAAAGTGCGGGAGCCAGATACGCAGTATTTT.

This clone was detected only a few times. This chain links TRBV2 with TRBJ1-4; D is perhaps TRBD1 (6 bases). This CDR3 is built from 11 residues. From germline, CDR1 is SNHLY and CDR2 FYNNEI. Trimming shortened V by 6 bases and J by 14 bases, and 13 bases separated the two germline ends. Written as DNA, the CDR3 is TGTGCCAGCAGGAGCGGTGACAGGCTGTTTTTT. Residues: CASRSGDRLFF.

The chain joins TRBV6-2 or TRBV6-3 to TRBJ2-2; 9 bases agree with TRBD1. The V and J ends lost 5 bases and 7 bases, in that order; junction bases with no gene match: 5. Germline lookup yields CDR1 MNHEY and CDR2 SVGEGT. This CDR3 has 14 residues. The CDR3 spells CASSTQGAGGELFF. CDR3 nucleotides: TGTGCCAGCAGTACACAGGGGGCAGGCGGGGAGCTGTTTTTT.